This T cell receptor beta chain was captured in a study of low-dose radiotherapy and immunotherapy resistance in tumors. Across the whole study: Cohort 2 was treated with 1 Gy per fraction every two weeks, amounting to 13 Gy across 26 weeks.

Germline V gene sequence: CDR1 MNHEY, CDR2 SMNVEV (reference sequence). Between the trimmed V and J ends, which lost 8 bases and 10 bases, there was a span of 18 bases. CDR3 length: 13 residues. Documented time point: before trial treatment. The donors' regimen was nivolumab, ipilimumab, aspirin, low-dose cyclophosphamide and low-dose radiotherapy. With TRAV- and TRBV-specific primers, first-strand cDNA was made, covering the alpha and beta chains. Both a constant-region primer and a V-primer adapter served to amplify TCRs across 20 PCR cycles. The authors amplified isolated mRNA by in vitro transcription. TCRdb itself ran the reads through MiXCR, one entry per CDR3 protein. The data hold tens of thousands of distinct CDR3 sequences, with roughly a sixth observed a single time. As to this clonotype: A far larger clone lies a single base away; this is likely a read error.

The specimen was PBMCs, collected before treatment. V gene TRBV27 combines with J gene TRBJ2-1; D assignment may be TRBD1 or TRBD2 (5 bases each). The TCR comes from a male donor with prostate cancer. CDR3 in DNA: TGTGCCAGCCGCGTTGGGGGTGTGGGCGAGCAGTTCTTC. This encodes CASRVGGVGEQFF.